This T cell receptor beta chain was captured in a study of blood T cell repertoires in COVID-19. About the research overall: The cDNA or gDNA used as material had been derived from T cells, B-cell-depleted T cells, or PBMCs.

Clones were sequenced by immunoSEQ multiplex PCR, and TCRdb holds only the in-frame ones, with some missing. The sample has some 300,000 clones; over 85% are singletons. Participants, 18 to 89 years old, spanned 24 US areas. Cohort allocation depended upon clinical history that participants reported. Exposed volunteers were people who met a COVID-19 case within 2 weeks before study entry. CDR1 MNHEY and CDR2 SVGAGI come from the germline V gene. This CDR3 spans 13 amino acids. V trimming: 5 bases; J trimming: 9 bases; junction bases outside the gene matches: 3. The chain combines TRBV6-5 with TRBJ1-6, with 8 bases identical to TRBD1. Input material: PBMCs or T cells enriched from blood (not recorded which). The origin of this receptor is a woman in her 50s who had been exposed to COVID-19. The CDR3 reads CASSRDRGSPLHF. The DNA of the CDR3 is TGTGCCAGCAGTCGTGACAGGGGTTCACCCCTCCACTTT.